This is a list of T cell receptor beta chains from one sample in a study of blood T cell repertoires in COVID-19. Measured with immunoSEQ multiplex PCR; TCRdb has only the in-frame clones, and not every one. The sample yields about 64,000 clones, 80% to 90% seen once. The material sequenced was peripheral blood. These receptors came from a woman aged 55-70 years with COVID-19, enrolled during active disease. CDR3s include the opening cysteine and the closing phenylalanine or tryptophan. Fields, in order: J gene, clone size, D gene, V gene, CDR3 DNA, CDR3 protein. The D gene is left open where the match is weak. Clone size is stated in some rows and not others, as once, few, many or a class when expanded.

j_call: TRBJ2-3
clone_size: NA
d_call: NA
v_call: TRBV30
cdr3_nt: TGTGCCTGGAGGTGGAGGGGAGATACGCAGTATTTT
cdr3_aa: CAWRWRGDTQYF

j_call: TRBJ1-6
clone_size: NA
d_call: NA
v_call: TRBV9
cdr3_nt: TGTGCCAGCAGCGCCGGGGGGGTTCCACCCCTCCACTTT
cdr3_aa: CASSAGGVPPLHF

j_call: TRBJ1-2
clone_size: NA
d_call: TRBD1
v_call: TRBV28
cdr3_nt: TGTGCCAGCAGTCGGACAGGGACTCACTATGGCTACACCTTC
cdr3_aa: CASSRTGTHYGYTF

j_call: TRBJ1-2
clone_size: NA
d_call: NA
v_call: TRBV19
cdr3_nt: TGTGCCAGTAGGGCCGGGGCTAACTATGGCTACACCTTC
cdr3_aa: CASRAGANYGYTF

j_call: TRBJ1-1
clone_size: NA
d_call: TRBD1
v_call: TRBV6-5
cdr3_nt: TGTGCCAGCAGTCTCGGGACAGTTAACACTGAAGCTTTCTTT
cdr3_aa: CASSLGTVNTEAFF

j_call: TRBJ1-1
clone_size: NA
d_call: TRBD1
v_call: TRBV3-1/TRBV3-2
cdr3_nt: TGTGCCAGCAGCCAAAAGGGAACAGGGGAGGCTTTCTTT
cdr3_aa: CASSQKGTGEAFF

j_call: TRBJ2-3
clone_size: NA
d_call: TRBD1
v_call: TRBV9
cdr3_nt: TGTGCCAGCAGCGACCGGGACAGGGGTAGCACAGATACGCAGTATTTT
cdr3_aa: CASSDRDRGSTDTQYF

j_call: TRBJ1-5
clone_size: NA
d_call: TRBD1
v_call: TRBV11-2
cdr3_nt: TGTGCCAGCAGCCCGGGACAGGGATTCAATCAGCCCCAGCATTTT
cdr3_aa: CASSPGQGFNQPQHF

j_call: TRBJ1-2
clone_size: NA
d_call: NA
v_call: TRBV28
cdr3_nt: TGTGCCAGCAGTACAGTAGTCCGATATGGCTACACCTTC
cdr3_aa: CASSTVVRYGYTF

j_call: TRBJ2-1
clone_size: NA
d_call: TRBD2
v_call: TRBV18
cdr3_nt: TGTGCCAGCTCAAAAGCGGGAGAGGAGCAGTTCTTC
cdr3_aa: CASSKAGEEQFF

j_call: TRBJ1-1
clone_size: NA
d_call: NA
v_call: TRBV29-1
cdr3_nt: TGCAGCGTGGAGAGGTACACTGAAGCTTTCTTT
cdr3_aa: CSVERYTEAFF

j_call: TRBJ2-2
clone_size: medium-sized
d_call: TRBD2
v_call: TRBV7-9
cdr3_nt: TGTGCCAGCAGCCTCAGGAGCGGGATCAACACCGGGGAGCTGTTTTTT
cdr3_aa: CASSLRSGINTGELFF

j_call: TRBJ2-7
clone_size: NA
d_call: NA
v_call: TRBV6-5
cdr3_nt: TGTGCCAGCAGTTCCCTAAACTACTACGAGCAGTACTTC
cdr3_aa: CASSSLNYYEQYF

j_call: TRBJ1-1
clone_size: NA
d_call: NA
v_call: TRBV30
cdr3_nt: TGTGCCTGGAAAGGGAAGGGGAAAGGGGACACTGAAGCTTTCTTT
cdr3_aa: CAWKGKGKGDTEAFF

j_call: TRBJ2-7
clone_size: NA
d_call: TRBD1
v_call: TRBV6-5
cdr3_nt: TGTGCCAGCAGTTACTCAGGGGCAGGGGGCTCCTACGAGCAGTACTTC
cdr3_aa: CASSYSGAGGSYEQYF

j_call: TRBJ1-4
clone_size: NA
d_call: TRBD1
v_call: TRBV5-8
cdr3_nt: TGTGCCAGCAGCTCTTGGACAGGGGAGGAAAAACTGTTTTTT
cdr3_aa: CASSSWTGEEKLFF

j_call: TRBJ1-6
clone_size: NA
d_call: TRBD1
v_call: TRBV6-5
cdr3_nt: TGTGCCAGCACTCCTGGGGACAGGCAGAATTCACCCCTCCACTTT
cdr3_aa: CASTPGDRQNSPLHF

j_call: TRBJ1-2
clone_size: few
d_call: NA
v_call: TRBV21-1
cdr3_nt: TGTGCCAGCAGCAAAGGGGGGCAGGGTGATAGCGAGGGATCCTATGGCTACACCTTC
cdr3_aa: CASSKGGQGDSEGSYGYTF

j_call: TRBJ1-2
clone_size: NA
d_call: NA
v_call: TRBV7-9
cdr3_nt: TGTGCCAGCAGCTTATCAGGGGCGAGCTATGGCTACACCTTC
cdr3_aa: CASSLSGASYGYTF

j_call: TRBJ1-2
clone_size: NA
d_call: NA
v_call: TRBV5-4
cdr3_nt: TGTGCCAGCAGCTTTGGTGGTGCCGGGGTGTGGTACACCTTC
cdr3_aa: CASSFGGAGVWYTF

j_call: TRBJ2-2
clone_size: NA
d_call: NA
v_call: TRBV6-2/TRBV6-3
cdr3_nt: TGTGCCAGCAGTTTACAGGGTACTGGAAACACCGGGGAGCTGTTTTTT
cdr3_aa: CASSLQGTGNTGELFF

j_call: TRBJ1-3
clone_size: NA
d_call: NA
v_call: TRBV9
cdr3_nt: TGTGCCAGCAGCGCCGGGGGGACGGCTGGAAACACCATATATTTT
cdr3_aa: CASSAGGTAGNTIYF

j_call: TRBJ1-1
clone_size: NA
d_call: NA
v_call: TRBV5-5
cdr3_nt: TGTGCCAGCAGCCCCCGGGGGGCTAACACTGAAGCTTTCTTT
cdr3_aa: CASSPRGANTEAFF

j_call: TRBJ1-2
clone_size: NA
d_call: NA
v_call: TRBV9
cdr3_nt: TGTGCCAGCAGCGTAGAGCCTGGAGGGGCCGGCTACACCTTC
cdr3_aa: CASSVEPGGAGYTF

j_call: TRBJ2-7
clone_size: NA
d_call: TRBD1
v_call: TRBV6-2/TRBV6-3
cdr3_nt: TGTGCCAGCAGTTATTCGGGACAGGGGTCCTACGAGCAGTACTTC
cdr3_aa: CASSYSGQGSYEQYF

j_call: TRBJ2-2
clone_size: NA
d_call: TRBD1
v_call: TRBV5-1
cdr3_nt: TGCGCCAGCAGCTGGGACAGGGCTGGCACCGGGGAGCTGTTTTTT
cdr3_aa: CASSWDRAGTGELFF

j_call: TRBJ2-3
clone_size: NA
d_call: NA
v_call: TRBV9
cdr3_nt: TGTGCCAGCAGCGTAGGGCAAGGAGGCACAGATACGCAGTATTTT
cdr3_aa: CASSVGQGGTDTQYF

j_call: TRBJ2-5
clone_size: NA
d_call: TRBD2
v_call: TRBV30
cdr3_nt: TGTGCCTGGAGTGTGAATGCGGGAGGGGCCCGGGAGACCCAGTACTTC
cdr3_aa: CAWSVNAGGARETQYF

j_call: TRBJ2-4
clone_size: NA
d_call: NA
v_call: TRBV19
cdr3_nt: TGTGCCACAAAAAACAGGGATCTAACCAAAAACATTCAGTACTTC
cdr3_aa: CATKNRDLTKNIQYF